This TCR beta chain was identified in a study of blood T cells in healthy people across ages. The study, taken as a whole, reports: Reliance upon unsorted PBMCs precluded definitive naive versus antigen-experienced comparison. Because donor CMV status was unknown, expanded clonotype changes were possibly confounded.

In the case of this clonotype: The antigen is unknown.

Germline V gene lookup returns CDR1 SGHAT and CDR2 FQNNGV. V was clipped by 5 bases and J by 5 bases; unmatched bases: 9. The CDR3 length is 15 residues. Through a sample-barcoded 5' primer and a J-beta primer mix, a second PCR was run for 7 to 11 cycles. Template switching added a 12-random-nucleotide identifier to every cDNA molecule. One entry per CDR3 protein results from TCRdb running MiXCR on the 5' RACE reads. The sample consists of about 1.8 million distinct CDR3 sequences, around half of them appearing once. The genes are TRBV11-2 and TRBJ2-3; 8 nucleotides agree with TRBD2. The TCR comes from a woman in her thirties or forties in good health. Sequencing was performed on blood. CDR3 region: CASSPPGLVIDTQYF. DNA of the CDR3: TGTGCCAGCAGCCCCCCGGGACTAGTGATAGATACGCAGTATTTT.